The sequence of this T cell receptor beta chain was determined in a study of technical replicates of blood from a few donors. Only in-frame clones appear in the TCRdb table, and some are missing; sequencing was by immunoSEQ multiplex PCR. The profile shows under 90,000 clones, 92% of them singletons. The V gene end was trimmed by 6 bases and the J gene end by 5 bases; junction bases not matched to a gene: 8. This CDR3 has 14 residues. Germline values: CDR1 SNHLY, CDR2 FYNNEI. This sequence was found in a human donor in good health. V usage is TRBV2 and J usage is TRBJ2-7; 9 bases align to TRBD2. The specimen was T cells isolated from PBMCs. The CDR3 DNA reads TGTGCCAGCAGCCAGCGGGAGGCTCAAGACGAGCAGTACTTC. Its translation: CASSQREAQDEQYF.